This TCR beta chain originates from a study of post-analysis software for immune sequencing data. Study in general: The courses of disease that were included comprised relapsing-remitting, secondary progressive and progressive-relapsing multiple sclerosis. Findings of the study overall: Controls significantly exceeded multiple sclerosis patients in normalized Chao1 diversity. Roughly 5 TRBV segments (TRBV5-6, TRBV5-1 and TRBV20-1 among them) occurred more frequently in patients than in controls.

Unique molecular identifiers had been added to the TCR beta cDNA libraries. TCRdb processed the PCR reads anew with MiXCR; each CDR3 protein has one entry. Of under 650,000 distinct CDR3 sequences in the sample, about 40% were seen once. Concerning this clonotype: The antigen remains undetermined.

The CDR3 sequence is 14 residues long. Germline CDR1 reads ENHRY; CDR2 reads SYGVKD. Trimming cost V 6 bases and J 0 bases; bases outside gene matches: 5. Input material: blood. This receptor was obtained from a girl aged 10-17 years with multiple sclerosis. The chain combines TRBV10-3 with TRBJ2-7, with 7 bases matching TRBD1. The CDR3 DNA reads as TGTGCCATCAGCGGACAGGTCCTCTCCTACGAGCAGTACTTC. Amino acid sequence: CAISGQVLSYEQYF.